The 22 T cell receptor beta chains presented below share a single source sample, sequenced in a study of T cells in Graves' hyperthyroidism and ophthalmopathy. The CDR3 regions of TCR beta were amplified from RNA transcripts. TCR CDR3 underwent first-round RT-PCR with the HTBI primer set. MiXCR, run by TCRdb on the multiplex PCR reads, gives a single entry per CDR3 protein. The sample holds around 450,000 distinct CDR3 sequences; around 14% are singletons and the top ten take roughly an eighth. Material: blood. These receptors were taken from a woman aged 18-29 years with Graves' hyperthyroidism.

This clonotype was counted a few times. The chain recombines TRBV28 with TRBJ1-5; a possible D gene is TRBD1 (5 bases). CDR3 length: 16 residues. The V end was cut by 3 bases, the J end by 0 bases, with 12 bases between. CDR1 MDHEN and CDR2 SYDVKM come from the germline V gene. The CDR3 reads CASSFQGPFSNQPQHF. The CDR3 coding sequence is TGTGCCAGCAGTTTCCAGGGTCCTTTTAGCAATCAGCCCCAGCATTTT.

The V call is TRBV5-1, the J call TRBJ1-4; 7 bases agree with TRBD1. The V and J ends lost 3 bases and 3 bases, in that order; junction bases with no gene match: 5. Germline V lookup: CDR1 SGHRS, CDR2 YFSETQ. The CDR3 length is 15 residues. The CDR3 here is CASSSGTEPNEKLFF. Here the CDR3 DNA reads TGCGCCAGCAGCTCCGGGACAGAACCTAATGAAAAACTGTTTTTT.

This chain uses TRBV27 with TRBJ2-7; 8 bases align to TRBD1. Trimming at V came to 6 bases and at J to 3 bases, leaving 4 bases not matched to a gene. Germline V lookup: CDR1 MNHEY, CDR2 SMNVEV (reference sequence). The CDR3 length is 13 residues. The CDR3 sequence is CASRTGAIYEQYF. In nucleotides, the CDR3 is TGTGCCAGCAGGACAGGGGCGATCTACGAGCAGTACTTC.

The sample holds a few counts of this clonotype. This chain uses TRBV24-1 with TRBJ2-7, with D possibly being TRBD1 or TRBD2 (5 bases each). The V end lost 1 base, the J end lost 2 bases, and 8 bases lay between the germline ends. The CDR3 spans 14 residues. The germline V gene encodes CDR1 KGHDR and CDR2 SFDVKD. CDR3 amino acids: CATSDFGTPYEQYF. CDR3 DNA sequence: TGTGCCACCAGTGATTTCGGGACCCCCTACGAGCAGTACTTC.

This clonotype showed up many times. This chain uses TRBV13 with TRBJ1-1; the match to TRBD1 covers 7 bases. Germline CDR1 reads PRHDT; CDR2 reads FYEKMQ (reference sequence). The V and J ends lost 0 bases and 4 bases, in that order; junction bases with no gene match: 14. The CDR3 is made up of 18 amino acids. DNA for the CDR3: TGTGCCAGCAGCTTAGGCCTTTTTAGTCGACAGGGAATCACTGAAGCTTTCTTT. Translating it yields CASSLGLFSRQGITEAFF.

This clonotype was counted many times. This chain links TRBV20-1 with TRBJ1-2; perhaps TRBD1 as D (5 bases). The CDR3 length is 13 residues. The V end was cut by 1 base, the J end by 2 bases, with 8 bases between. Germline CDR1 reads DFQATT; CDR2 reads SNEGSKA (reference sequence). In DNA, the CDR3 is TGCAGTGCTAGAGTTAGGGGCAACTATGGCTACACCTTC. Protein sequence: CSARVRGNYGYTF.

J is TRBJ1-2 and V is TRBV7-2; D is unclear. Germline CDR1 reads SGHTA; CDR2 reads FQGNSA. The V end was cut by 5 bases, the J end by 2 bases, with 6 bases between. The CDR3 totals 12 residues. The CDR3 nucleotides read TGTGCCAGCAGCAGAGAAAACTATGGCTACACCTTC. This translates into CASSRENYGYTF.

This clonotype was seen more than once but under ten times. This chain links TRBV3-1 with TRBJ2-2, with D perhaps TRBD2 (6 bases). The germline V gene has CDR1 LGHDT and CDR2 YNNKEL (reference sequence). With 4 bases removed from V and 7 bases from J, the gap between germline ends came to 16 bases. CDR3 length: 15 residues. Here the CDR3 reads CASSRRDSVGGELFF. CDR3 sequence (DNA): TGTGCCAGCAGCCGACGGGACTCCGTGGGCGGGGAGCTGTTTTTT.

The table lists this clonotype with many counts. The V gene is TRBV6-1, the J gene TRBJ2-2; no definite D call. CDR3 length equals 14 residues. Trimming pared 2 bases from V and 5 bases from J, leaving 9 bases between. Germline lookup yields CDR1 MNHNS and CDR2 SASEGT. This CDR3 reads CASSERPRTGELFF. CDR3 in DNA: TGTGCCAGCAGTGAAAGGCCCCGGACCGGGGAGCTGTTTTTT.

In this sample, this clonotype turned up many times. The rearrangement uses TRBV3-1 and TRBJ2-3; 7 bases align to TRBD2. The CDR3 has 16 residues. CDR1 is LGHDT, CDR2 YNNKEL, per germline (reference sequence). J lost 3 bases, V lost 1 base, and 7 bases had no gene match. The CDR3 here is CASSQVGGGSTDTQYF. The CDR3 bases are TGTGCCAGCAGCCAAGTAGGAGGCGGGAGTACAGATACGCAGTATTTT.

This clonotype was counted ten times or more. CDR3 sequence reads: CSAGQTTNYGYTF. CDR3 nucleotide sequence: TGCAGTGCCGGACAGACTACTAACTATGGCTACACCTTC. The V and J genes are TRBV20-1 and TRBJ1-2, with D possibly being TRBD1 (6 bases). Germline lookup yields CDR1 DFQATT and CDR2 SNEGSKA (reference sequence). The CDR3 length is 13 residues. V lost 6 bases, J lost 0 bases, and 11 bases lay in between.

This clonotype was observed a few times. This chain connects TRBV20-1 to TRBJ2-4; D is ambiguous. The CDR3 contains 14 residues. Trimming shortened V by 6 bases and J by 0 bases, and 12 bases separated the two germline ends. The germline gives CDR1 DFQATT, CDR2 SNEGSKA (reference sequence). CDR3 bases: TGCAGTGCGTCTTCGCTTGTAGCCAAAAACATTCAGTACTTC. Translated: CSASSLVAKNIQYF.

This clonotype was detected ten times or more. The CDR3 loop reads CSAREGQGITEAFF. The CDR3 DNA follows: TGCAGTGCTAGAGAAGGACAGGGGATCACTGAAGCTTTCTTT. This chain connects TRBV20-1 to TRBJ1-1; TRBD1 aligns across 9 bases. The V segment lost 0 bases and the J segment 4 bases; nucleotides outside the gene matches: 3. Germline V gene sequence: CDR1 DFQATT, CDR2 SNEGSKA (reference sequence). The CDR3 has 14 amino acids.

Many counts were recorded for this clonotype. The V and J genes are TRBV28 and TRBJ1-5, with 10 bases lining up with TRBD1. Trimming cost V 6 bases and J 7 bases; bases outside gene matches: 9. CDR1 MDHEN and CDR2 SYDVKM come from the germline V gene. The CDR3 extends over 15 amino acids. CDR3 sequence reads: CASSLGDRGRQPQHF. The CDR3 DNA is TGTGCCAGCAGCCTGGGGGACAGGGGACGACAGCCCCAGCATTTT.

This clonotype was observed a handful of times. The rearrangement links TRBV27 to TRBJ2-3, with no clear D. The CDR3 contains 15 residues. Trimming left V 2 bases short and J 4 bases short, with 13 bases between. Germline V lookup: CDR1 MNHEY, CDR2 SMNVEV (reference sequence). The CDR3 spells CASSLPSRRSDTQYF. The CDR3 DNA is TGTGCCAGCAGTTTACCGAGCAGGCGCTCAGATACGCAGTATTTT.

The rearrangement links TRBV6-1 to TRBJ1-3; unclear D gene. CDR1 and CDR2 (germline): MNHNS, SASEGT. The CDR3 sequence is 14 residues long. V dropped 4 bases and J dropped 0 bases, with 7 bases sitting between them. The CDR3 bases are TGTGCCAGCAGTGCGGACGGCTCTGGAAACACCATATATTTT. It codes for CASSADGSGNTIYF.

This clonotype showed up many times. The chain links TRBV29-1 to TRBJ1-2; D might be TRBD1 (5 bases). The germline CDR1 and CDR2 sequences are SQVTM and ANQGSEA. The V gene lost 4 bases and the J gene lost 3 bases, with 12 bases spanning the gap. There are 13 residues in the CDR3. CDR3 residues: CSVAGGGDYGYTF. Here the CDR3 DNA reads TGCAGCGTTGCGGGGGGAGGGGACTATGGCTACACCTTC.

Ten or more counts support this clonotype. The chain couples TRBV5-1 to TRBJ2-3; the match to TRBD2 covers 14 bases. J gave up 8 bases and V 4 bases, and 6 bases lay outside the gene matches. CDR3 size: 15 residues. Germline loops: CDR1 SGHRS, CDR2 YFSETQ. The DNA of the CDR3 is TGCGCCAGCAGCCCCGGGACTAGCGGGAGAAGTACGCAGTATTTT. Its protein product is CASSPGTSGRSTQYF.

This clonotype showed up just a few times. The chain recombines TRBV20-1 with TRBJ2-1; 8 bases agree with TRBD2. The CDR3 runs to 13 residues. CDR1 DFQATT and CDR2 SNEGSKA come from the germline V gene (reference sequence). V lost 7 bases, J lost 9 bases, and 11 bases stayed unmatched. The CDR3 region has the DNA TGCAGTGAACTAGCCGGGGGGGGGGGTGAGCAGTTCTTC. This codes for CSELAGGGGEQFF.

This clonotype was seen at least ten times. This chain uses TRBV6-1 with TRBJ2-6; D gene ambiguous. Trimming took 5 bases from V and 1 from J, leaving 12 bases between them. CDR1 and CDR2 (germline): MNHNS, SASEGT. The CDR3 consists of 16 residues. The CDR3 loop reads CASSSRPVSGANVLTF. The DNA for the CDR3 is TGTGCCAGCAGTTCCCGCCCGGTTTCTGGGGCCAACGTCCTGACTTTC.

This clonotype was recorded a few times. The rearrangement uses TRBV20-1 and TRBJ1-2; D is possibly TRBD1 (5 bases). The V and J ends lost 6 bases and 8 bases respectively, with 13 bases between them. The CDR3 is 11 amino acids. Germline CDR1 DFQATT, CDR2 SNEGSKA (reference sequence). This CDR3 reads CSAGQAGGYTF. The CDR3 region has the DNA TGCAGTGCCGGACAAGCTGGGGGCTACACCTTC.

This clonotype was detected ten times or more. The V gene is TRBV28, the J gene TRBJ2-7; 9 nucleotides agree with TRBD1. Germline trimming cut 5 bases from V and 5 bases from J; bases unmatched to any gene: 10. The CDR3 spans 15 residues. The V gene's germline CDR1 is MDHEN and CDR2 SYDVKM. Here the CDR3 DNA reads TGTGCCAGCAGTCCCCCCGGGACAGGGAACAACGAGCAGTACTTC. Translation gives CASSPPGTGNNEQYF.